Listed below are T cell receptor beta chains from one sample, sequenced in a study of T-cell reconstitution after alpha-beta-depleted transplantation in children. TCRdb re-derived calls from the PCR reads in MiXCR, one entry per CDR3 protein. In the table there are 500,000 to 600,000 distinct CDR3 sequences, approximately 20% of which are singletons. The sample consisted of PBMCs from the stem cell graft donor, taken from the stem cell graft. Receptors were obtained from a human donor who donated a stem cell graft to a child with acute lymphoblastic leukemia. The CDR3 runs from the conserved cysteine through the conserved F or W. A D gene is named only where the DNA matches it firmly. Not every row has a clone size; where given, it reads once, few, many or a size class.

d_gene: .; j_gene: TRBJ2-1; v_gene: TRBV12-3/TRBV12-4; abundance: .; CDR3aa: CASSLVPAYAGDEQFF; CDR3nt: TGTGCCAGCAGTTTAGTCCCCGCCTACGCGGGCGATGAGCAGTTCTTC
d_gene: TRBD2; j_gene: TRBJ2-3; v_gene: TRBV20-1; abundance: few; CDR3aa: CSVPGFLAVLDTQYF; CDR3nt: TGCAGTGTCCCCGGTTTCCTAGCGGTCCTGGATACGCAGTATTTT
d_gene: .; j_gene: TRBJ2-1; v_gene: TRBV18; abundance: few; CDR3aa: CASSPDPPREFF; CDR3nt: TGTGCCAGCTCACCCGATCCACCCCGGGAGTTCTTC
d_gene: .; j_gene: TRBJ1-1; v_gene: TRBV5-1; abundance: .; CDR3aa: CASSLNSGRDTEAFF; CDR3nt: TGCGCCAGCAGCTTGAATTCGGGTAGGGACACTGAAGCTTTCTTT
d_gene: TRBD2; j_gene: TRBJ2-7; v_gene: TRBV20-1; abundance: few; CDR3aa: CSARLGTSGRAFYEQYF; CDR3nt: TGCAGTGCTAGGCTCGGGACTAGCGGGAGGGCCTTCTACGAGCAGTACTTC
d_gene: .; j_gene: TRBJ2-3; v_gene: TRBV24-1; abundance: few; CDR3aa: CATSLGDVTDTQYF; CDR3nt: TGTGCCACCAGCTTGGGGGACGTCACAGATACGCAGTATTTT
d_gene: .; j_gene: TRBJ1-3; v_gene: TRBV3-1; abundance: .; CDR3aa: CASSQYQSSGNTIYF; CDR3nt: TGTGCCAGCAGCCAATACCAGAGCTCTGGAAACACCATATATTTT
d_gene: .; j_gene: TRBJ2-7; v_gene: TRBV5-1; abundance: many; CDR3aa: CASSFDGLDEQYF; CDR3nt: TGCGCCAGCAGCTTCGACGGGCTCGACGAGCAGTACTTC
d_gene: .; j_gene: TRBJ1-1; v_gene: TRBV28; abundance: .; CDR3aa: CASSLRLVRNAEAFF; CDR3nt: TGTGCCAGCAGCCTCCGATTAGTACGGAACGCTGAAGCTTTCTTT
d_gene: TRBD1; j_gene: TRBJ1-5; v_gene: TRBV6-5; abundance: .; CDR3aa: CASNFGQGRGDNQPQHF; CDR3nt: TGTGCCAGCAATTTCGGACAGGGGAGAGGAGACAATCAGCCCCAGCATTTT
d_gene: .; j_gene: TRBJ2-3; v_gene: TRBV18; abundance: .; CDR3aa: CASSPPGTQYF; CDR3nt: TGTGCCAGCTCACCACCTGGAACGCAGTATTTT
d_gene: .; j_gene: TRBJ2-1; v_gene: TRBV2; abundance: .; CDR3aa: CASSEGISGSDEQFF; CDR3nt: TGTGCCAGCAGTGAAGGGATTAGTGGCTCTGATGAGCAGTTCTTC
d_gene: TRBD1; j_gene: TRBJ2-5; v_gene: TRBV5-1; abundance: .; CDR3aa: CASSLDGTGNQETQYF; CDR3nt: TGCGCCAGCAGCTTGGATGGGACAGGGAACCAAGAGACCCAGTACTTC
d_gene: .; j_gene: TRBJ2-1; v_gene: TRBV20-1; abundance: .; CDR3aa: CSARDPTAVNNEQFF; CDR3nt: TGCAGTGCTAGAGATCCCACCGCAGTGAACAATGAGCAGTTCTTC
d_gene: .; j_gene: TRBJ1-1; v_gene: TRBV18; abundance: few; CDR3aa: CASSTEMNTEAFF; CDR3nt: TGTGCCAGTTCGACGGAAATGAACACTGAAGCTTTCTTT
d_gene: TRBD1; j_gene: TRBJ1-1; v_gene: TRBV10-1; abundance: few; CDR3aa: CASSDMTGGSTEAFF; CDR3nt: TGCGCCAGCAGTGACATGACAGGGGGTAGCACTGAAGCTTTCTTT
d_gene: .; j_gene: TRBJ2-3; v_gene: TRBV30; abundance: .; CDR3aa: CAWSVSDTQYF; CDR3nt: TGTGCCTGGAGTGTCTCTGATACGCAGTATTTT